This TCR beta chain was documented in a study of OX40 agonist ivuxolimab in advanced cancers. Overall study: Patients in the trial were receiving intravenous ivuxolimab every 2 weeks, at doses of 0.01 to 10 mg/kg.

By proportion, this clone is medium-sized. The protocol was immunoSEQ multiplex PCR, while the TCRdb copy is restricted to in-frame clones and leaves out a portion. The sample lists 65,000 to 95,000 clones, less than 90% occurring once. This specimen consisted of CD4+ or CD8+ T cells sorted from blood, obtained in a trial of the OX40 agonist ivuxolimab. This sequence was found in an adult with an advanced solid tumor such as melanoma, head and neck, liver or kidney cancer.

CDR3 amino acids: CASSPIGTSGRLYEQYF. CDR3 bases: TGTGCCAGCAGCCCTATAGGGACTAGCGGGAGGTTATACGAGCAGTACTTC. The rearrangement links TRBV4-2 to TRBJ2-7, with TRBD2 matching 15 bases. The junction had 8 bases not matched to a gene; V was cut back by 4 bases and J by 4 bases. CDR3 length equals 17 residues. The germline V gene encodes CDR1 LGHNA and CDR2 YNFKEQ.